The present entry profiles one TCR beta chain with its context. The clone's antigen remains unknown. It has no much larger one-base neighbor in the sample; base qualities were not kept. These data belong to a study of chemoradiotherapy in HPV16-positive cancers (dated by TCRdb to the early 2020s). About the study as a whole: Candidate HPV-specific T-cell clones and common TCR motifs were defined by functional T-cell assays performed on cells from a couple of HPV16-positive patients. The study set out to ask whether T-cell immunity against the HPV oncoproteins E6 and E7 changes over the course of chemoradiotherapy and whether that immunity affects survival. The candidate HPV-specific TCRs and motifs were then tracked in TCR repertoires from around 86 patients with HPV-related cancers.

What the work shows at the level of the full study, not this receptor alone: Expansion of candidate HPV-specific clones and E7-related TCR motifs was observed in the tumor microenvironment during treatment, whereas no such expansion was observed for non-HPV-specific T cells. In HPV16-positive patients, expansion of HPV-responsive T cells during chemoradiotherapy was associated with improved recurrence-free survival. Only two HPV16-positive patients were used to derive the functional definition of HPV-specific T cells, and the survival association was reported for HPV16-positive patients.

The library was built by means of the immunoSEQ multiplex PCR assay. The table comes from immuneACCESS by way of TCRdb, which keeps in-frame sequences with V and J called. Part of the clones is missing from these tables; in studies checked, under half for an unresolved V gene and the rest for unknown reasons. This sample gives more than 20,000 clones in total; approximately 89% of them show up just once. The biggest ten clones account for roughly 2.4% of the sample. Repertoires were sampled repeatedly over the course of chemoradiotherapy, so clonal expansion could be followed in the tumor microenvironment. The specimen was blood, collected from a patient who underwent chemoradiotherapy. This TCR derives from a human donor with HPV-associated anogenital cancer.

The CDR3: CSVESQGGEKLFF. The nucleotide sequence reads TGCAGCGTTGAGTCCCAGGGGGGTGAAAAACTGTTTTTT. The chain links TRBV29-1 with TRBJ1-4; 7 bases in between match TRBD1. CDR1 and CDR2, looked up from the germline V gene, are SQVTM and ANQGSEA. The CDR3 measures 13 amino acids from cysteine to phenylalanine. The entry retains the CDR3 DNA only, 39 bases that are in frame from base 1. Ends trimmed: V by 3 bases, J by 7 bases; bases unmatched to a gene: 5.